Presented here are 23 T cell receptor beta chains from one specimen sequenced in a study of CD8+ T cells in alopecia areata. Once RNA had been extracted, it was reverse transcribed into cDNA to act as the sequencing template. Assay: immunoSEQ multiplex PCR; the TCRdb copy retains only in-frame clones and omits some. The sample records about 97,000 clones, around 45% being singletons. Sequencing was done on a sample of CD4+ T cells sorted from blood. These receptors originate from a human donor with alopecia areata.

Only a few counts were recorded for this clone. The chain links TRBV5-1 to TRBJ2-1; D not certain. Germline V gives CDR1 SGHRS, CDR2 YFSETQ. Trimming left V 4 bases short and J 2 bases short, with 13 bases between. The CDR3 sequence is 15 residues long. CDR3 DNA sequence: TGCGCCAGCAGCCTCCAGCTATCGCCCTACAATGAGCAGTTCTTC. Its protein is CASSLQLSPYNEQFF.

The chain couples TRBV6-1 to TRBJ1-2, with TRBD1 matching over 9 bases. V lost 4 bases and J lost 13; bases outside the gene matches: 13. Looked up from germline, CDR1 is MNHNS and CDR2 is SASEGT. There are 14 residues in the CDR3. CDR3 protein: CASSVATGGFFCTF. CDR3 sequence (DNA): TGTGCCAGCAGTGTCGCGACAGGGGGTTTTTTCTGCACCTTC.

This sequence joins TRBV2 and TRBJ2-3; no firm D call. This CDR3 comprises 13 residues. Germline CDR1 reads SNHLY; CDR2 reads FYNNEI. The V end was cut by 3 bases, the J end by 1 base, with 5 bases between. This chain's CDR3 is CASSDVGTDTQYF. The CDR3 region has the DNA TGTGCCAGCAGTGATGTGGGCACAGATACGCAGTATTTT.

In this sample, this clone turned up a few times. The chain carries TRBV29-1 and TRBJ1-5; unclear D gene. Per the germline V gene, CDR1 is SQVTM and CDR2 is ANQGSEA. V lost 4 bases to trimming and J lost 3 bases, with 10 bases between them. CDR3 size: 13 residues. The CDR3 loop reads CSVGDRVNQPQHF. The CDR3 DNA follows: TGCAGCGTTGGGGATCGGGTCAATCAGCCCCAGCATTTT.

This clone has only a few counts. The genes are TRBV5-1 and TRBJ2-7; D is unclear. Germline lookup yields CDR1 SGHRS and CDR2 YFSETQ. Trimming took off 0 bases at V and 5 bases at J, with 6 bases between the two ends. This CDR3 contains 12 residues. As DNA, the CDR3 is TGCGCCAGCAGCTTGGGACGAGACGAGCAGTACTTC. Translating gives CASSLGRDEQYF. Complete variable domain (other parts from reference TRBV5-1 and TRBJ2-7): KAGVTQTPRYLIKTRGQQVTLSCSPISGHRSVSWYQQTPGQGLQFLFEYFSETQRNKGNFPGRFSGRQFSNSRSEMNVSTLELGDSALYLCASSLGRDEQYFGPGTRLTVT.

For the CDR3, the DNA is TGTGCCAGCAGTTTAAGGTATGGGCCCCACGAGCAGTACTTC. Protein: CASSLRYGPHEQYF. The V and J genes are TRBV27 and TRBJ2-7; D remains unclear. The germline V gene encodes CDR1 MNHEY and CDR2 SMNVEV (reference sequence). This CDR3 has 14 residues. Trimming pared 2 bases from V and 5 bases from J, leaving 13 bases between.

The rearrangement joins TRBV7-2 to TRBJ2-5; D ambiguous. CDR3 length: 14 amino acids. From germline, CDR1 is SGHTA and CDR2 FQGNSA. The V end lost 2 bases, the J end lost 2 bases, and 9 bases lay between the germline ends. The CDR3 protein is CASSLRTEQETQYF. The CDR3 DNA sequence: TGTGCCAGCAGCTTAAGGACGGAACAAGAGACCCAGTACTTC.

The chain has TRBV14 and TRBJ2-4; 7 positions match TRBD2. Germline V gene sequence: CDR1 SGHDN, CDR2 FVKESK. Trimming removed 1 base from V and 9 bases from J; junction bases left unmatched: 6. CDR3 size: 14 residues. Here the CDR3 reads CASSQVGGPAIQYF. The DNA for the CDR3 is TGTGCCAGCAGCCAAGTGGGAGGGCCCGCCATTCAGTACTTC.

The chain couples TRBV5-1 to TRBJ1-5, with D unclear. V shed 3 bases and J shed 1 base, with 11 bases lying between them. Germline V gene lookup returns CDR1 SGHRS and CDR2 YFSETQ. This CDR3 has 15 amino acids. The CDR3 coding sequence is TGCGCCAGCAGCTCAGGTATCGGGAGCAATCAGCCCCAGCATTTT. Its protein is CASSSGIGSNQPQHF.

The chain recombines TRBV6-6 with TRBJ2-1; perhaps TRBD2 as D (6 bases). Germline loops: CDR1 MNHNY, CDR2 SVGAGI (reference sequence). V shed 8 bases and J shed 3 bases, with 14 bases lying between them. This CDR3 region has 14 residues. The CDR3 sequence: CASWRGRYYNEQFF. CDR3 DNA sequence: TGTGCCAGCTGGAGGGGACGATACTACAATGAGCAGTTCTTC.

The gene calls are TRBV27 and TRBJ2-5; D is unresolved. Germline CDR1 and CDR2: MNHEY and SMNVEV (reference sequence). There are 16 residues in the CDR3. V was clipped by 5 bases and J by 5 bases, with 21 bases between them. CDR3 protein: CASSPRDPGLLETQYF. CDR3 DNA sequence: TGTGCCAGCAGTCCCAGAGACCCGGGCCTCCTGGAGACCCAGTACTTC.

This chain joins TRBV14 and TRBJ2-7; D perhaps matches TRBD2 (6 bases). The germline gives CDR1 SGHDN, CDR2 FVKESK. Trimming removed 1 base at V and 0 bases at J, with 13 bases between. This CDR3 has 16 amino acids. CDR3 in amino acids: CASSQGIAVNSYEQYF. The CDR3 nucleotides are TGTGCCAGCAGCCAAGGGATAGCGGTAAACTCCTACGAGCAGTACTTC.

This clone came up a few times. The rearrangement links TRBV4-1 to TRBJ1-4; TRBD1 is a possible D gene (5 bases). The CDR3 sequence is 11 residues long. Germline CDR1 is MGHRA and CDR2 is YSYEKL. V was shortened by 3 bases and J by 12 bases, with 8 bases between the two germline ends. CDR3 DNA sequence: TGCGCCAGCAGCCAGGGGACCCAACTGTTTTTT. Its protein product is CASSQGTQLFF.

About this clone itself: Other DNA sequences within the sample encode an identical CDR3. The chain uses TRBV5-1 and TRBJ2-5; D uncertain. Germline V gives CDR1 SGHRS, CDR2 YFSETQ. CDR3 length equals 11 residues. Trimming removed 5 bases at V and 4 bases at J, with 6 bases between. As DNA, the CDR3 is TGCGCCAGCAGATCAGGAGAGACCCAGTACTTC. Protein sequence: CASRSGETQYF.

This clone was detected a few times. The chain employs TRBV18 and TRBJ2-1; D gene uncertain. The CDR3 consists of 15 residues. Trimming removed 3 bases at V and 2 bases at J, with 11 bases between. CDR1 and CDR2 from the germline V gene are KGHSH and LQKENI. The CDR3 nucleotides are TGTGCCAGCTCACCCCGAACCTTAACCTACAATGAGCAGTTCTTC. Residues: CASSPRTLTYNEQFF.

This clone has more than one count but fewer than ten. The rearrangement links TRBV29-1 to TRBJ2-7, with no clear D. The V end lost 3 bases, the J end lost 5 bases, and 17 bases lay between the germline ends. The CDR3 spans 14 residues. Germline CDR1 and CDR2: SQVTM and ANQGSEA. The CDR3 DNA sequence: TGCAGCGTTGAGCCGTGGACCGGTACGGACGAGCAGTACTTC. Translated: CSVEPWTGTDEQYF.

This clone was seen more than once but under ten times. The chain couples TRBV7-2 to TRBJ2-7; D tentatively reads TRBD1 or TRBD2 (5 bases each). V was shortened by 1 base and J by 2 bases, with 6 bases between the two germline ends. The germline gives CDR1 SGHTA, CDR2 FQGNSA. This CDR3 is built from 13 residues. CDR3 loop: CASSLGGTYEQYF. Here the CDR3 DNA reads TGTGCCAGCAGCTTAGGGGGGACCTACGAGCAGTACTTC.

This chain connects TRBV23-1 to TRBJ2-1; D gene unclear. TRBV23-1 falls under the ORF class, with uncertain function. The CDR3 runs 17 residues. V lost 6 bases, J lost 9 bases, and 27 bases lay in between. CDR3 nucleotides: TGCGCCAGCAGAGCGTGTTCCCAACGTCCTTCTTCCTGTGAGCAGTTCTTC. Protein sequence: CASRACSQRPSSCEQFF.

This clone was found a few times. V is TRBV7-9 and J is TRBJ1-1, with TRBD1 identical over 9 bases. V trimming: 2 bases; J trimming: 6 bases; junction bases outside the gene matches: 4. CDR1 is SEHNR and CDR2 is FQNEAQ in the germline V gene (reference sequence). There are 14 residues in the CDR3. This CDR3 is CASSLSWTGAEAFF. The CDR3 DNA reads as TGTGCCAGCAGCTTATCTTGGACAGGGGCTGAAGCTTTCTTT.

This sequence joins TRBV2 and TRBJ2-3; TRBD2 matches at 10 bases. Germline V CDR1 and CDR2: SNHLY, FYNNEI. This CDR3 has 14 residues. J lost 2 bases, V lost 7 bases, and 3 bases had no gene match. In DNA form, the CDR3 reads TGTGCCAGCAAGCGGGAGGGATACACAGATACGCAGTATTTT. The encoded protein is CASKREGYTDTQYF.

This clone occurred many times. Other nucleotide sequences in the sample specify the same CDR3. The V call is TRBV28, the J call TRBJ2-3; D is uncertain. CDR1 and CDR2 from the germline V gene are MDHEN and SYDVKM. There are 12 residues in the CDR3. The V gene lost 6 bases and the J gene lost 0 bases, with 4 bases spanning the gap. The CDR3 nucleotides read TGTGCCAGCAGGAGGAGCACAGATACGCAGTATTTT. This codes for CASRRSTDTQYF.

This clone was picked up a small number of times. The rearrangement joins TRBV27 to TRBJ2-5; TRBD2 matches 12 bases. This CDR3 is 16 amino acids long. Germline assignment: CDR1 MNHEY and CDR2 SMNVEV (reference sequence). Trimming at V came to 5 bases and at J to 5 bases, leaving 9 bases not matched to a gene. The CDR3 nucleotides are TGTGCCAGCAGTATCTCTAGCGGGAGGGCCGGCGAGACCCAGTACTTC. Residues: CASSISSGRAGETQYF.

The chain is built from TRBV2 and TRBJ2-1, with 11 bases that match TRBD2. Per germline, CDR1 SNHLY and CDR2 FYNNEI. There are 15 residues in the CDR3. After removal of 4 bases from V and 14 bases from J, the junction contained 13 bases not matched to a gene. Here the CDR3 DNA reads TGTGCCAGCAGTGTGGCCGGGACTAGCGGCCTATGGGAGTTCTTC. It translates to CASSVAGTSGLWEFF.